Here is one T cell receptor (beta chain) with its context. This clone appeared a single time. Its antigen target is currently unknown. The sample holds no much larger clone one base away, and base qualities are not on file. The cohort was made up of approximately 700 healthy bone marrow donors. At the time of sampling, all cohort members were nominally healthy, though unrecorded immune exposures were likely present. The donor tested CMV seropositive and was one of the 289 seropositive cohort members. Every donor gave a peripheral blood sample, and the peripheral blood mononuclear cells from that sample were used for TCR beta sequencing. The Qiagen DNeasy Blood Extraction Kit was used to extract genomic DNA from the blood cell samples. The method behind the library was the immunoSEQ multiplex PCR assay. For the multiplex PCR, a mixture combining 60 forward primers for TCR Vbeta segments and 13 reverse primers for TCR Jbeta segments was used. The CDR3 region of rearranged TCR beta genes was amplified from genomic DNA with a multiplex PCR assay. On the Illumina HiSeq System, the amplified TCR beta libraries were sequenced as 87-base-pair reads. As for the authors' bioinformatics: Across the roughly 640 repertoires, a later analysis counted about 81 million unique TCR beta chains, around 10 million of which were shared by at least two donors. A nearest-neighbor algorithm error-corrected the raw reads and collapsed the reads into unique sequences, merging closely related sequences to remove PCR and sequencing errors. CDR3 sequences were aligned to IMGT reference sequences to assign V, D and J gene segments. For a sequence to be retained, a match of at least six nucleotides was required to both a V gene segment and a J gene segment. Rearrangements were called productive when the CDR3 lacked stop codons and stayed in frame with V and J; all others were non-productive. CDR3 was defined by IMGT convention, running from the second conserved V-encoded cysteine to the conserved J-encoded phenylalanine. Sequences without an unambiguous match to a single V gene segment were excluded from the earlier analysis of 587 of the donors. In an earlier analysis of approximately 550 of the donors, V segments were called functional above 56.7% productive rearrangements and were called segregating when the between-donor standard deviation exceeded 5%. To diagnose cytomegalovirus status from the catalog of TCR beta chain sequences, a statistical classification framework was built. A later analysis assigned V and J genes by comparing TCR nucleotide sequences with IMGT/GENE-DB human TR gene sequences. A later analysis assigned CDR3 sequences and most-parsimonious VDJ recombination scenarios with the TCRdist pipeline. A later analysis defined each TCR beta chain by its CDR3 amino acid sequence plus V-gene family, and excluded reads lacking a unique V-gene family. In a later analysis, approximately 640 highly shared, low-generation-probability nucleotide sequences were removed to address suspected cross-contamination and a sequencing artifact. A later analysis calculated a clonal expansion index for each public chain from normalized within-repertoire ranks of inferred template counts. A later analysis computed generation probabilities with a VDJ recombination model fitted to out-of-frame rearrangements, and checked the results against IGoR. In a later analysis, TCR-TCR, TCR-HLA and TCR-CMV co-occurrence was scored with hypergeometric tests, and a repertoire-size bias correction was applied to TCR pairs. In a later analysis, false discovery rates were estimated by permuting HLA or CMV assignments 20 times. In a later analysis, co-occurring TCRs were grouped using DBSCAN, with TCRdist sequence similarity added in when clustering inside HLA-allele-positive subsets. For co-occurrence clustering, repertoires with fewer than 30,000 or more than 120,000 public chains were excluded, along with about five repertoires with anomalous nucleotide sharing. TCRdb re-hosts the immuneACCESS table, in-frame sequences only. Its copies lack some clones; in the studies checked, an unresolved V gene accounts for under half of them, and the cause for the rest is not known. V and J calls and clone size are copied from that table; D and trimming were computed from the DNA. The sample records about 140,000 clones, roughly 80% of which are singletons. The ten most abundant clones make up around 4% of the sample.

At the junction V is shortened by 4 bases and J by 5 bases, with 15 bases in between. CDR1 and CDR2 (ENHRY, SYGVKD) derive from the germline V gene. The CDR3 covers 14 residues, taking in both the cysteine and the phenylalanine. The entry retains the CDR3 DNA only, 42 bases that are in frame from base 1. This specimen comes from a study of cytomegalovirus exposure and HLA in healthy donors (dated 2017 in TCRdb). About the full investigation: According to an earlier analysis of 587 of the donors, some 180 million T cells yielded roughly 110 million unique TCR beta sequences and around 300 Gb of sequence data. An early release covering over 500 HLA-typed donors comprised roughly 300 gigabases of sequencing data and tens of millions of unique TCR sequences. Of the approximately 400 genotyped donors, around 81% fell in the genetic ancestry cluster associated with self-reported Caucasian donors. The study aimed to test whether signatures of past pathogen exposure could be identified by cataloging public T cell receptors. The T cell repertoires of several hundred subjects were profiled by immunosequencing and related to cytomegalovirus serostatus. A separate validation cohort of more than 100 different subjects was used in addition to the 666-subject first cohort. To predict cytomegalovirus infection status, the study brought together high-throughput TCR immunosequencing, statistical association of individual TCRs with disease status, and machine learning. A later analysis re-analyzed previously published TCR beta repertoires from 550 to 700 donors and added high-resolution HLA genotyping to study TCR occurrence patterns. In the later analysis, no new phenotypic data were used to find candidate immune exposures; instead, reliance was placed on TCR beta sequences and their occurrence across donors. To decide whether each TCR beta V gene segment behaved as functional or pseudogenic, an earlier analysis of 587 of the donors relied on high-throughput TCR beta sequencing. Donor age, sex, ethnicity and CMV serostatus were compiled together with the repertoire data. A later genetic analysis used genome-wide SNP genotypes for about three fifths of the 666 donors, treating that subset as a discovery cohort. All discovery cohort repertoires had been generated on a single sequencing platform. HLA typing included class I and class II loci at four-digit resolution. Typing coverage differed by locus: A, B, C, DRB1 and DQB1 were typed in roughly 629-640 donors, DQA1 in 522, DPA1 in 600 to 610, and DPB1 in roughly 450. Because of strong linkage in the cohort, 5 or 6 DR-DQ haplotypes were treated as single units for association and clustering. Among a few hundred genotyped donors of the cohort, an average of roughly 240,000 unique TCR beta nucleotide sequences were sequenced per donor, 15% to 20% of them non-productive.

What the authors observed across the whole study: Correlated functional status among segregating V segments might be attributable to linkage disequilibrium, but an unknown experimental factor could not be ruled out. The authors suggested that the approach could potentially be extended to other disease states and immunological phenotypes. A few of the identified cytomegalovirus-associated TCR beta chains were confirmed in vitro to be specific for cytomegalovirus antigens. Some IMGT-functional V segments, including TRBV6-2 and TRBV6-3, could not be told apart with the 87-base-pair reads, so those segments were excluded. In an earlier analysis of some 540 of the donors, most TCR beta V segments appeared in productive rearrangements about 90% or about 30% of the time, broadly matching IMGT annotations. Presence/absence analyses assumed roughly uniform sequencing depth across donors, an assumption that may not hold. The study listed approximately 150 TCR beta chains as associated with cytomegalovirus. A later genetic analysis associated a missense DCLRE1C variant with V-gene and J-gene trimming of TCR beta chains, and an independent cohort replicated the association. Because HLA typing was missing for some donors at each locus, association tests included only the typed subset. According to a later analysis, most CMV-associated TCR beta chains appeared to be HLA-restricted, and the HLA associations seemed to be driven largely by CMV exposure. Only TCR beta chains were sequenced in this cohort, and the absence of alpha or paired-chain data limited detectable features. The classifier was reported to diagnose cytomegalovirus status with high specificity and sensitivity in both the original cohort and the validation cohort. Compared with equally common non-associated chains, HLA-associated TCR beta chains in a later analysis were more clonally expanded and had lower generation probabilities. Because counts were too low, about 17 rarely observed V segments, including chromosome 9 orphons, were excluded from the earlier analysis of some 540 of the donors. For the cohort, immune exposure information was limited to CMV serostatus. The sequencing pipeline was judged likely to have produced a cluster of highly shared sequence variants as a technical artifact. When HLA alleles, especially DR and DQ, strongly co-occurred, TCR associations were difficult to assign to individual alleles. A further reported finding was that TCR beta sequences accurately predicted the HLA-A and HLA-B alleles for most subjects in the first cohort. A later analysis found that TCR association rates varied across HLA loci, with DRB1 alleles showing the most associated TCRs and HLA-C alleles the fewest. In a later genetic analysis, fewer N-insertions in productive TCRs were reported among donors in an Asian-associated ancestry cluster than the roughly 700-donor mean. A later analysis reported that several top co-occurrence clusters appeared linked to parvovirus B19, influenza, CMV and Epstein-Barr virus. Specific HLA alleles were associated with some 15,000 TCR beta sequences at a false discovery rate of 0.05 in a later analysis. While some public TCRs were present in many individuals, most TCR sequences turned up only very rarely across donors.

Sequencing used PBMCs. Recombination joined TRBV10-3 with TRBJ2-7, with TRBD1 as a weak D call on 6 bases. The receptor was isolated from a man aged 40-50 years in good health and CMV-seropositive. The CDR3 region has the sequence CAISATGTFDEQYF. The DNA is as follows: TGTGCCATCAGTGCCACAGGGACGTTCGACGAGCAGTACTTC.